This TCR beta chain was identified in a study of CD8 T cells in ankylosing spondylitis. Germline V gene lookup returns CDR1 PRHDT and CDR2 FYEKMQ (reference sequence). Trimming stripped 7 bases from V and 6 bases from J, with 10 bases between. The CDR3 extends over 12 amino acids. About this clonotype itself: The target antigen is unknown.

Quantitative barcoded 5'-RACE was used to prepare TCR beta libraries. TCRdb ran MiXCR on the 5' RACE reads and lists one entry per CDR3 protein. The data contain 220,000 or so distinct CDR3 sequences, about a sixth of them singletons. Study-level results: Typical of ankylosing spondylitis blood, it appeared, was a TCR beta motif of eight highly homologous variants. Earlier studies detected some motif variants in reactive arthritis synovial fluid and blood.

The TCR originated in a male donor with ankylosing spondylitis. J is TRBJ2-1 and V is TRBV13; D is perhaps TRBD2 (6 bases). The material sequenced was blood, either unsorted or a sorted T cell fraction (not recorded which). CDR3 loop: CASIGTFNEQFF. In DNA, the CDR3 is TGTGCCAGCATCGGGACTTTCAATGAGCAGTTCTTC.